The 29 T cell receptor beta chains given below trace back to one sample, sequenced in a study of cytomegalovirus exposure and HLA in healthy donors. The PCR ran on 60 Vbeta and 13 Jbeta primers. Produced via immunoSEQ multiplex PCR; TCRdb's table is partial and in-frame only. The sample includes under 200,000 clones, approximately 80% seen only once; the top ten take 11% to 15%. Source material: PBMCs. The receptors derive from a young woman in good health and CMV-seropositive.

The V and J genes are TRBV5-1 and TRBJ2-5, with D possibly TRBD1 on 7 matching bases. The end of the DNA fits TRBJ2-7 better, so the J call may be wrong. This CDR3 comprises 14 residues. Per germline, CDR1 SGHRS and CDR2 YFSETQ. CDR3 loop: CASSFQGGSYEQYF. The DNA for the CDR3 is TGCGCCAGCAGCTTTCAGGGGGGATCCTACGAGCAGTACTTC.

CDR3 loop: CAWAGPGQVRSPLHF. In nucleotides, the CDR3 is TGTGCCTGGGCAGGTCCGGGACAGGTTCGTTCACCCCTCCACTTT. J is TRBJ1-6 and V is TRBV30; TRBD1 agrees at 8 bases. The CDR3 is 15 amino acids. The germline CDR1 and CDR2 sequences are GTSNPN and SVGIG (reference sequence). V was pared by 5 bases and J by 9 bases, with 12 bases of the junction left unmatched.

The V call is TRBV19, the J call TRBJ2-3; 14 bases line up with TRBD2. Germline V gives CDR1 LNHDA, CDR2 SQIVND (reference sequence). CDR3 size: 16 residues. V shed 4 bases and J 3 bases; nucleotides not matched to a gene: 3. In nucleotides, the CDR3 is TGTGCCAGTAGTACCGGGACTAGCGGGAGAACAGATACGCAGTATTTT. Its protein product is CASSTGTSGRTDTQYF.

The chain is built from TRBV5-1 and TRBJ2-2, with 9 bases that match TRBD1. The ends lost 4 bases at V and 6 bases at J; junction bases unmatched: 10. Germline V gene lookup returns CDR1 SGHRS and CDR2 YFSETQ. The CDR3 has 16 residues. The CDR3 is CASSPRTGDSAGELFF. CDR3 coding DNA: TGCGCCAGCAGCCCTCGGACAGGGGATAGTGCCGGGGAGCTGTTTTTT.

This sequence joins TRBV30 and TRBJ2-2; TRBD1 aligns across 8 bases. V was pared by 5 bases and J by 1 base, with 3 bases of the junction left unmatched. Germline lookup yields CDR1 GTSNPN and CDR2 SVGIG (reference sequence). CDR3 length: 14 residues. The CDR3: CAWGQGLNTGELFF. The CDR3 nucleotides are TGTGCCTGGGGACAGGGATTGAACACCGGGGAGCTGTTTTTT.

Of note for this clone: Lacking the conserved final phenylalanine or tryptophan, this CDR3 likely reflects a read error. CDR3 nucleotide sequence: TGTGCCAGCAGTGGAGGTCCCTACGAGCAGTACCTC. Translated, it gives CASSGGPYEQYL. The rearrangement uses TRBV6-1 and TRBJ2-7; no clear D gene. Trimming left V 4 bases short and J 2 bases short, with 6 bases between. The germline gives CDR1 MNHNS, CDR2 SASEGT. There are 12 residues in the CDR3.

In regard to this clone: Its ends do not fully match the called genes, so a read error is possible. The same CDR3 is also encoded by other DNA sequences in this sample. The chain carries TRBV2 and TRBJ1-1; a weak D match, TRBD1 (5 bases). Germline CDR1 reads SNHLY; CDR2 reads FYNNEI. This CDR3 is 15 amino acids long. This CDR3 reads CASSPTGGLNTEAFF. The CDR3 DNA reads TGTGCCAGCAGCCCAACCGGGGGATTGAACACCGAAGCTTTCTTT.

The chain joins TRBV4-3 to TRBJ2-7; the D is unclear. The ends were cut back, 3 bases at V and 0 bases at J, with 12 bases in the middle. The CDR3 is 15 residues long. The V gene's germline CDR1 is LGHNA and CDR2 YSLEER. The CDR3 protein is CASSQALGASYEQYF. CDR3 bases: TGCGCCAGCAGCCAGGCCTTGGGCGCCTCCTACGAGCAGTACTTC.

V usage is TRBV5-6 and J usage is TRBJ2-7, with D possibly being TRBD1 (6 bases). In germline, CDR1 is SGHDT, CDR2 YYEEEE. This CDR3 spans 15 amino acids. The V end was cut by 5 bases, the J end by 2 bases, with 17 bases between. The CDR3 coding sequence is TGTGCCAGCAGGGACAGTTCCTATTTTCCCTACGAGCAGTACTTC. Residues: CASRDSSYFPYEQYF.

The chain joins TRBV4-1 to TRBJ2-1, with no clear D. V was cut by 1 base and J by 7 bases, with 5 bases left in between. The CDR3 has 12 amino acids. Germline CDR1 reads MGHRA; CDR2 reads YSYEKL. DNA for the CDR3: TGCGCCAGCAGCCAAGCCGGGAATGAGCAGTTCTTC. It translates to CASSQAGNEQFF.

The rearrangement links TRBV6-1 to TRBJ1-2; no clear D gene. Germline CDR1 is MNHNS and CDR2 is SASEGT. V was trimmed by 2 bases and J by 4 bases, leaving 11 bases between them. The CDR3 covers 14 residues. Written as DNA, the CDR3 is TGTGCCAGCAGTGAACTACGGGGAGGCTATGGCTACACCTTC. It translates to CASSELRGGYGYTF.

The genes are TRBV6-1 and TRBJ2-7; 8 nucleotides line up with TRBD2. The junction had 7 bases not matched to a gene; V was cut back by 6 bases and J by 0 bases. Per germline, CDR1 MNHNS and CDR2 SASEGT. The CDR3 extends over 15 amino acids. The CDR3 region is CASSPKREHSYEQYF. The CDR3 DNA follows: TGTGCCAGCAGCCCCAAGCGGGAGCACTCCTACGAGCAGTACTTC.

The V call is TRBV29-1, the J call TRBJ1-4; D remains unclear. This CDR3 region has 11 residues. Germline V CDR1 and CDR2: SQVTM, ANQGSEA. V shed 4 bases and J shed 5 bases, with 5 bases lying between them. Here the CDR3 reads CSVVQNEKLFF. CDR3 in DNA: TGCAGCGTTGTCCAGAATGAAAAACTGTTTTTT.

This clone was seen a single time. The gene calls are TRBV2 and TRBJ2-5, with a possible D match to TRBD1 (5 bases). The CDR3 loop spans 18 amino acids. The V gene's germline CDR1 is SNHLY and CDR2 FYNNEI. Trimming removed 7 bases from V and 2 bases from J, with 26 bases in between. In DNA form, the CDR3 reads TGTGCCAGCACACTTTATAGGGGATTAGACAAGTGGCAAGAGACCCAGTACTTC. This encodes CASTLYRGLDKWQETQYF.

This clone appeared once. This chain uses TRBV5-1 with TRBJ2-1; 10 bases are a match to TRBD2. V was pared by 1 base and J by 5 bases, with 6 bases of the junction left unmatched. The V gene's germline CDR1 is SGHRS and CDR2 YFSETQ. This CDR3 comprises 16 residues. CDR3 in amino acids: CASSLKGSGGNNEQFF. The CDR3 region has the DNA TGCGCCAGCAGCTTGAAGGGTAGCGGGGGGAACAATGAGCAGTTCTTC.

V usage is TRBV18 and J usage is TRBJ1-2, with a tentative D call TRBD1 (5 bases). This CDR3 spans 20 amino acids. V was shortened by 1 base and J by 0 bases, with 24 bases between the two germline ends. Germline-derived CDR1 and CDR2 are KGHSH and LQKENI. Here the CDR3 DNA reads TGTGCCAGCTCACCACGGCAGGGCGGACAAGGTGCCCGTCCTAACTATGGCTACACCTTC. It translates to CASSPRQGGQGARPNYGYTF.

The V and J genes are TRBV18 and TRBJ1-1; tentative D call: TRBD1 (6 bases). V lost 3 bases and J lost 0, with 14 bases in between. Germline CDR1 is KGHSH and CDR2 is LQKENI. The CDR3 totals 16 residues. Written as DNA, the CDR3 is TGTGCCAGCTCACCCCCTCAGACAGGAGTGAACACTGAAGCTTTCTTT. Translated: CASSPPQTGVNTEAFF.

The rearrangement uses TRBV5-6 and TRBJ2-1; 10 bases are a match to TRBD1. The CDR3 consists of 15 residues. V lost 7 bases and J lost 9; bases outside the gene matches: 13. Per the germline V gene, CDR1 is SGHDT and CDR2 is YYEEEE. The CDR3 nucleotides read TGTGCCAGCTCCCGGGGGACAGGGGACCAAAGTGAGCAGTTCTTC. Protein: CASSRGTGDQSEQFF.

The V and J genes are TRBV5-1 and TRBJ2-7, with 7 positions matching TRBD2. J lost 4 bases, V lost 0 bases, and 4 bases had no gene match. The CDR3 has 14 amino acids. CDR1 and CDR2 (germline): SGHRS, YFSETQ. The CDR3 sequence is CASSLASGHYEQYF. CDR3 DNA: TGCGCCAGCAGCTTGGCTAGCGGTCATTACGAGCAGTACTTC.

The chain is built from TRBV29-1 and TRBJ1-1, with 9 bases fitting TRBD1. This CDR3 region has 11 residues. With V trimmed by 6 bases and J by 7 bases, 3 bases remained unmatched. The germline V gene has CDR1 SQVTM and CDR2 ANQGSEA. This chain's CDR3 is CSVGTGIEAFF. CDR3 DNA: TGCAGCGTAGGGACAGGGATTGAAGCTTTCTTT.

On this clone itself: In the same sample, other DNA sequences code for this CDR3. V usage is TRBV4-3 and J usage is TRBJ2-2, with 7 bases fitting TRBD2. J lost 5 bases, V lost 1 base, and 10 bases had no gene match. Germline CDR1 and CDR2: LGHNA and YSLEER. The CDR3 is 17 amino acids. DNA for the CDR3: TGCGCCAGCAGCCAAGGTCTAGCGGACCTGAGGACCGGGGAGCTGTTTTTT. It specifies CASSQGLADLRTGELFF.

V and J are TRBV7-8 and TRBJ2-1; 11 positions match TRBD2. Germline loops: CDR1 SGHVS, CDR2 FQNEAQ. Germline trimming cut 5 bases from V and 8 bases from J; bases unmatched to any gene: 11. This CDR3 spans 16 amino acids. CDR3 sequence: CASSPRLAGSSDEQFF. In DNA form, the CDR3 reads TGTGCCAGCAGCCCTCGACTAGCGGGGAGTAGCGATGAGCAGTTCTTC.

The chain uses TRBV6-5 and TRBJ2-3; possibly TRBD2 for D (5 bases). This CDR3 is built from 13 residues. Germline V gene sequence: CDR1 MNHEY, CDR2 SVGAGI. V lost 10 bases and J lost 1, with 12 bases in between. As DNA, the CDR3 is TGTGCCACCGGGGAGTTACGCACAGATACGCAGTATTTT. This translates into CATGELRTDTQYF.

As for this clone: At one end the junction does not follow the germline gene, possibly because of a read error. The V and J genes are TRBV7-8 and TRBJ1-5; 8 bases map to TRBD1. Germline CDR1 SGHVS, CDR2 FQNEAQ. There are 13 residues in the CDR3. CDR3 protein: CVSSWTGTQPQHF. CDR3 coding DNA: TGTGTCAGCAGCTGGACAGGGACTCAGCCCCAGCATTTT.

The chain carries TRBV5-1 and TRBJ2-1; 13 bases map to TRBD2. This CDR3 has 16 amino acids. Germline V gives CDR1 SGHRS, CDR2 YFSETQ. J was trimmed by 5 bases and V by 3 bases; bases with no gene match: 5. In DNA, the CDR3 is TGCGCCAGCAGCTGGGGACTAGCGGGAACGGACAATGAGCAGTTCTTC. Translating gives CASSWGLAGTDNEQFF.

This chain uses TRBV27 with TRBJ2-7, with 12 bases lining up with TRBD1. This CDR3 region has 15 residues. CDR1 MNHEY and CDR2 SMNVEV come from the germline V gene (reference sequence). The V gene end was trimmed by 5 bases and the J gene end by 6 bases; junction bases not matched to a gene: 8. The CDR3 protein is CASSPGTGGWGEQYF. The CDR3, as DNA: TGTGCCAGCAGTCCCGGGACAGGGGGCTGGGGCGAGCAGTACTTC.

This clone was seen only once. This chain joins TRBV7-2 and TRBJ2-7; 11 nucleotides match TRBD2. The V and J ends lost 1 base and 5 bases, in that order; junction bases with no gene match: 4. The CDR3 is 15 residues long. Germline assignment: CDR1 SGHTA and CDR2 FQGNSA. The CDR3 region has the DNA TGTGCCAGCAGCTTAGTACTAGCGGGAGACGACGAGCAGTACTTC. The encoded protein is CASSLVLAGDDEQYF.

This chain joins TRBV5-5 and TRBJ1-2, with D unclear. The CDR3 covers 14 residues. The V end was cut by 4 bases, the J end by 0 bases, with 10 bases between. Germline values: CDR1 SGHKS, CDR2 YYEKEE (reference sequence). CDR3 sequence: CASSPRGSNYGYTF. The CDR3 DNA follows: TGTGCCAGCAGCCCCCGGGGATCTAACTATGGCTACACCTTC.

The gene calls are TRBV29-1 and TRBJ2-1; D might be TRBD1 (6 bases). V gave up 3 bases and J gave up 5 bases, with 11 bases separating them. There are 13 residues in the CDR3. Germline CDR1 and CDR2: SQVTM and ANQGSEA. CDR3 bases: TGCAGCGTTGACAGGGGAAGGGACAATGAGCAGTTCTTC. This encodes CSVDRGRDNEQFF.